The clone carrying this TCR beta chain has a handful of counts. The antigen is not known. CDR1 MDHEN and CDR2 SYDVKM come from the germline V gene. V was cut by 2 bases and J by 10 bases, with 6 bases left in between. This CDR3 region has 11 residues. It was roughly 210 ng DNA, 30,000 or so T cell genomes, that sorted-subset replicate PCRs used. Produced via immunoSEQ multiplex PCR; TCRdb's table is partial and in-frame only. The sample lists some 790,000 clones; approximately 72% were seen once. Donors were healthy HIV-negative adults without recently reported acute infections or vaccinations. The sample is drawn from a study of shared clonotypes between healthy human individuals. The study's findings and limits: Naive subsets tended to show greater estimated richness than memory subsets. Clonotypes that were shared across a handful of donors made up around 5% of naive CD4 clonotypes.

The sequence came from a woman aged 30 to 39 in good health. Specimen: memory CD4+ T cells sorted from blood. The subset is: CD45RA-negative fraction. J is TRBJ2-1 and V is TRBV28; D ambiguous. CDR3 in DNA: TGTGCCAGCAGTTTACGCGGAGAGCAGTTCTTC. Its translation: CASSLRGEQFF.